This TCR beta chain was identified during a study of T cell responses to AZD1222 COVID-19 vaccine. The overall study: Pooled together were second doses at about 4 or about 12 weeks.

Whole-study results and caveats: Clonal diversity may have been underestimated, and the donors were mostly white British, with more females than males. Increased Spike-specific TCR breadth and depth were observed after two AZD1222 doses.

Germline loops: CDR1 MDHEN, CDR2 SYDVKM. Trimming stripped 1 base from V and 2 bases from J, with 11 bases between. The CDR3 is 15 residues long. About this clone: Its antigen is unknown.

This table comes from immunoSEQ multiplex PCR, and its TCRdb copy is limited to in-frame clones, with some not included. Here the sample spans about 170,000 clones, approximately 92% being singletons. The material was peripheral blood, obtained on day 0 of AZD1222 vaccination. The genes are TRBV28 and TRBJ1-2; the D is unclear. The sequence was collected from an adult in good health. CDR3 DNA: TGTGCCAGCAGTTTATCTGGAATCGGGAACTATGGCTACACCTTC. Translating it yields CASSLSGIGNYGYTF.